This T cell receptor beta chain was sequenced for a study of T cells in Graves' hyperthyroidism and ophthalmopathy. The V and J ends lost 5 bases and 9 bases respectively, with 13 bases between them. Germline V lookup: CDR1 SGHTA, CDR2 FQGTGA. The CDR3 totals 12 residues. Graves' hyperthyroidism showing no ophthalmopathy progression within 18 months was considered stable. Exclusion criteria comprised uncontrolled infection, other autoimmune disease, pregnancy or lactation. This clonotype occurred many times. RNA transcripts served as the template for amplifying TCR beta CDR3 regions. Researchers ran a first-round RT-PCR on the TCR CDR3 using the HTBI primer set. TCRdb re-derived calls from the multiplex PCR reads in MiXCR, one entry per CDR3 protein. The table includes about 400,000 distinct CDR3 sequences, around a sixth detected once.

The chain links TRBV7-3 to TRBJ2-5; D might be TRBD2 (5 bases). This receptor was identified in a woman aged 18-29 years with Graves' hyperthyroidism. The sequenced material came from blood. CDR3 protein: CASSTNRGPQYF. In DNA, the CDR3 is TGTGCCAGCAGCACGAACCGGGGTCCCCAGTACTTC.